Sequencing of this T cell receptor beta chain was carried out in a study of shared clonotypes between healthy human individuals (dated by TCRdb to the early 2020s). Context from the whole study: The cohort included three men and two women between 18 and 49 years of age. For each donor, CD4 naive and CD4 memory were each run on three plates, CD8 naive on two plates, and CD8 memory on one plate. To estimate repertoire size and how much clonotypes are shared between individuals, the study performed deep sequencing of blood TCR repertoires from a few healthy adults. Libraries were prepared and TCR repertoires were sequenced by different laboratories using diverse techniques, in order to increase sequencing depth and limit assay-specific biases. Between about 0.8 and 8.9 billion PBMCs per donor were obtained by leukapheresis.

Donors were healthy HIV-negative adults with no recently reported acute infections or vaccinations. Every donor was a Caucasian adult residing in Nashville, Tennessee, USA. Magnetic negative selection was used to enrich CD4+ T cells, after which naive cells were positively selected on CD45RA and the negative fraction became the memory subset. Blood was obtained by leukapheresis, after which PBMCs were separated by Ficoll-Histopaque density gradient centrifugation and cryopreserved in liquid nitrogen vapor phase. Analytical flow cytometry was used to check the purity and quantity of each magnetically sorted T cell population. Genomic DNA was isolated from every sorted fraction and measured by UV absorbance on a Nanodrop 2000c. The germline V gene supplies CDR1 SGHAT and CDR2 FQNNGV. V loses 4 bases of germline sequence and J loses 6 bases, and the interval between the two ends is 14 bases. CDR3 length: 14 amino acids, cysteine to phenylalanine. The kept DNA is CDR3 alone, 42 bases in frame from the first base.

Details on this clone: What this receptor recognizes is not known. Base qualities are missing; no much larger clone stands one base away.

Using the deep immunoSEQ assay, multiplex PCR amplified TCR CDR3 regions from genomic DNA. Extracted genomic DNA from each cell subset was spread evenly across all wells of several immunoSEQ 96-well plates, with each plate serving as a replicate. For sorted subsets, each replicate PCR was loaded with about 0.2 ug genomic DNA, equivalent to about 33,000 T cell genomes. The purified libraries were quantified using a Qubit 3.0 fluorometer, sized with a Bioanalyzer 2100, and then quantified again using the KAPA Library Quantification kit. Each immunoSEQ 96-well plate was sequenced on its own single-read 150-cycle Illumina NextSeq 550 flow cell. As for the authors' bioinformatics: Because the immunoSEQ output included only junctional sequences and no quality scores, the filtering could not be the same as the filtering used for full-length reads. Sequences were annotated with PyIR, a Python wrapper for IgBLAST v1.9, and V/J genes and CDR3 were assigned using IMGT germline references. Reads were filtered out if the reads had weak V/J assignments (E-value above 1e-6), no CDR3, stop codons, out-of-frame junctions, or ambiguous translated residues. V3J clonotypes were defined by identical inferred V gene, J gene, and CDR3 amino acid sequence. Percentage overlap between repertoires was computed as shared unique clonotypes divided by the size of the smaller repertoire. RTK rarefaction, the Chao1 estimator, and Recon v2.1 estimates of unobserved clonotypes were used to assess repertoire richness. OLGA was used to compute generation probabilities for all TCRbeta clonotypes that the gDNA method yielded from a handful of donors. The table comes from immuneACCESS by way of TCRdb, which keeps in-frame sequences with V and J called. Part of the clones is missing from these tables; in studies checked, under half for an unresolved V gene and the rest for unknown reasons. That table furnishes V, J and clone size, whereas the DNA furnished D and trimming. In all, the sample holds over a million clones, and around 97% of those were seen once. The biggest ten clones account for approximately 1.2% of the sample.

Overall study results and their limits: Only blood was sampled, and tissue TCR repertoires likely differ from those in blood. Clonotypes shared by all four sorted-subset donors showed higher generation probabilities than non-shared clonotypes. Even with the large sequencing depth, rarefaction of the sorted-subset datasets indicated that sequencing was incomplete. Based on pairwise subsampling, the degree of clonotype sharing among donors was expected to be affected by sequencing depth. When four donors were compared, the shared fraction of clonotypes was about 5.5% for naive CD4, about 4% for naive CD8, 2.3% for memory CD4, and 0.35% to 0.4% for memory CD8. Because the study included only a small number of donors, the genetic and exposure-history diversity represented was limited. Naive subsets generally had larger estimated clonotype richness than memory subsets.

The specimen was naive CD4+ T cells sorted from blood. The cell subset or site tag for this specimen amounts to: CD45RA+ positively selected. This clonotype was sampled from a man aged 25 to 40 in good health. The chain couples TRBV11-2 to TRBJ2-3; tentative D gene TRBD2, with 5 bases matching. CDR3 protein: CASSSRSSRDTQYF. The nucleotides are TGTGCCAGCAGCTCCCGGTCTAGCCGGGATACGCAGTATTTT.